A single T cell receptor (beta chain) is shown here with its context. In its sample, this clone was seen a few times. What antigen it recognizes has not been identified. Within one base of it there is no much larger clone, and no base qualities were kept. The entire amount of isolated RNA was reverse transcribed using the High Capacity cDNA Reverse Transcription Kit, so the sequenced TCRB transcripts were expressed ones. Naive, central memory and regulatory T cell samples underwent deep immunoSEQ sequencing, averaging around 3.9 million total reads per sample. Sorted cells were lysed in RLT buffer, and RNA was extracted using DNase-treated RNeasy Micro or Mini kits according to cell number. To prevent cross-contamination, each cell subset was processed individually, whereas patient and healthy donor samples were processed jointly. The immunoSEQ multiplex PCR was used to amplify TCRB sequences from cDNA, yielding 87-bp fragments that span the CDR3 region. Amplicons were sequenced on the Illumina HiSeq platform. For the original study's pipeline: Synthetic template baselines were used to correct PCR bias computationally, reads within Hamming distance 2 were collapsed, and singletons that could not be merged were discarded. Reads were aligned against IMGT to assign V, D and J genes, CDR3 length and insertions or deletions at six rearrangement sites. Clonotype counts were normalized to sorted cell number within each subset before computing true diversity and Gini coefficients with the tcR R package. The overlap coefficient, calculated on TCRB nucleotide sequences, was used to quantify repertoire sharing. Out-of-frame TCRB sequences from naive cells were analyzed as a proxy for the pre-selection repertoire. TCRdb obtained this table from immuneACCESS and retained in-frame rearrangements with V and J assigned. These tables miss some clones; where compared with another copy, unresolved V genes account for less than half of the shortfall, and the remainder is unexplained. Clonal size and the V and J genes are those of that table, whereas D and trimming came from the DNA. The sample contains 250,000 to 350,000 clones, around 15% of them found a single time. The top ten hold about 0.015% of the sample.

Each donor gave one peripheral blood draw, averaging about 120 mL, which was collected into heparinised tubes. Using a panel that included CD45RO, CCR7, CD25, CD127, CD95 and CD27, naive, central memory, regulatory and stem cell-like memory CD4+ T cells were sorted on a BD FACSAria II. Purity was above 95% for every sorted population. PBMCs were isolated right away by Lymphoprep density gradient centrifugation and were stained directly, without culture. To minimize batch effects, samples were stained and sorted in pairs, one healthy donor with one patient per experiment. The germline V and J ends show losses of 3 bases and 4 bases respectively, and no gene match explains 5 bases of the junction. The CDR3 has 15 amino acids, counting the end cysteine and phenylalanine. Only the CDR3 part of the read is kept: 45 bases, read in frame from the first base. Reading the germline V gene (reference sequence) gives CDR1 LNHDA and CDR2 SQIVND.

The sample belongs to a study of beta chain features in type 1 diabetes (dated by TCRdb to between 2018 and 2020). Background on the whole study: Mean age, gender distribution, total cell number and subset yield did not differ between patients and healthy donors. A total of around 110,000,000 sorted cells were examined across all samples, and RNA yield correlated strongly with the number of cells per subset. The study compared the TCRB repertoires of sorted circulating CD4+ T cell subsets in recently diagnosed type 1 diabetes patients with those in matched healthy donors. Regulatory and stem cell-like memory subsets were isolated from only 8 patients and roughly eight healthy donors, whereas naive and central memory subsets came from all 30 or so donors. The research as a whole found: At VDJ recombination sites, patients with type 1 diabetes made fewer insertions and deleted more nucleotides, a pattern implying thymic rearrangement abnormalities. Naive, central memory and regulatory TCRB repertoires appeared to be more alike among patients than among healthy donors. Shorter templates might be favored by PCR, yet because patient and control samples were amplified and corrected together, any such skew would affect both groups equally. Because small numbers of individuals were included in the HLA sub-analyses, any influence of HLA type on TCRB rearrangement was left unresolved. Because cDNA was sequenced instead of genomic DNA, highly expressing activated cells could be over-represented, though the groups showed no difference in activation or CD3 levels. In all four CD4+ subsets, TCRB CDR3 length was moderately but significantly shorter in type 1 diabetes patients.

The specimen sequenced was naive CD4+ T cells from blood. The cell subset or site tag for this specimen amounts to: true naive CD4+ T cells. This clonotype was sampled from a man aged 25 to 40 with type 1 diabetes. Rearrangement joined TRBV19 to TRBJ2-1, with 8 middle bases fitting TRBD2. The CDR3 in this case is CASSMLAGFYNEQFF. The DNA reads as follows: TGTGCCAGTAGTATGTTAGCGGGATTTTACAATGAGCAGTTCTTC.